This T cell receptor (beta chain) was identified in a study of blood T cell repertoires in COVID-19. Across the whole study: Collection of acute and convalescent COVID-19 samples took place in the United States, Italy and Spain. T cells, B-cell-depleted T cells, or PBMCs supplied cDNA or gDNA.

In the original workflow: Estimates of nucleated cell counts were drawn from the amplification of reference gene primers. Profiled with immunoSEQ multiplex PCR; TCRdb holds only in-frame clones, not every one. D and trimming were read from the DNA, whereas the V and J calls and clone size are those reported in that table. Found here are roughly 200,000 clones, about 86% of them singletons; the top ten hold about 6%. This clone was observed once. CDR1 is MNHEY, CDR2 SVGAGI, per germline. J was trimmed by 1 base and V by 4 bases; bases with no gene match: 4. This CDR3 region has 16 residues. The gene calls are TRBV6-5 and TRBJ2-5; 12 bases align to TRBD1. The sequenced sample was peripheral blood. This TCR was sampled from a man in his 60s who had recovered from COVID-19. CDR3 bases: TGTGCCAGCAGTTTCCGGGACAGGGGGCTCCAAGAGACCCAGTACTTC. This codes for CASSFRDRGLQETQYF.